This T cell receptor (beta chain) was profiled in a study of T cell changes during pregnancy in multiple sclerosis (dated by TCRdb to the late 2010s). Concerning the study at large: In women with multiple sclerosis, the researchers looked at how the T cell repertoire shifted as pregnancy progressed.

Germline trimming: 4 bases from V, 3 bases from J; junction bases outside gene matches: 5. From the germline V gene, CDR1 is MNHEY and CDR2 is SVGAGI. Including cysteine and phenylalanine, the CDR3 has 14 amino acids. Only CDR3 DNA is held: 42 bases, read in frame from base 1. Receptors were amplified or captured by the immunoSEQ multiplex PCR assay. Held by TCRdb, this immuneACCESS table contains in-frame sequences only and omits some clones. Under half of the omission traces to an unresolved V gene where checked; the cause of the rest is unknown. The sample has approximately 50,000 clones on record, around 90% of them singletons. Of the sample, approximately 10% falls within the top ten clones. As concerns this clone: It has no known antigen specificity. No base qualities exist here, and no much larger clone lies one base off it.

This sample comprised CD8+ T cells from peripheral blood mononuclear cells, obtained after pregnancy. The chain employs TRBV6-5 and TRBJ2-7; 8 bases in the junction line up with TRBD1. The TCR sequence derives from a female donor with multiple sclerosis, enrolled in a pregnancy study. For the CDR3, the sequence is CASSWTGQFYEQYF. The sequenced DNA: TGTGCCAGCAGTTGGACAGGGCAATTCTACGAGCAGTACTTC.